Here is one T cell receptor (beta chain) with its context. This entry comes from a study of CD8 T cells in Susac syndrome. CDR1 is LNHDA, CDR2 SQIVND, per germline (reference sequence). Trimming removed 5 bases from V and 0 bases from J, with 11 bases in between. The CDR3 has 16 amino acids. When the RNA was reverse transcribed, random hexamers were used with an input of about 0.5 to 1 ug. TCRdb used MiXCR to reprocess the immunoSEQ multiplex PCR reads, holding one entry per CDR3 protein. Among 250,000 to 300,000 distinct CDR3 sequences listed, 75% to 90% were seen once. The sample was CD8+ T cells from PBMCs. The chain employs TRBV19 and TRBJ1-6; D is unclear. This clonotype was obtained from a human donor with multiple sclerosis. The CDR3 nucleotides read TGTGCCAGTAGTCCGTTCGTGAGCTCCTATAATTCACCCCTCCACTTT. Translated: CASSPFVSSYNSPLHF.